This T cell receptor (beta chain) was captured by sequencing in a study of shared clonotypes between healthy human individuals. Turning to the study itself: The cohort had two women and a few men, ages 18 to 49.

The junction had 10 bases not matched to a gene; V was cut back by 3 bases and J by 1 base. Germline V gene data show CDR1 as KGHSH and CDR2 as LQKENI. The CDR3 covers 18 residues. For each subset, genomic DNA was distributed in equal portions over several immunoSEQ plates. TCRdb keeps only in-frame clones here, not all; method: immunoSEQ multiplex PCR. The sample comprises some 650,000 clones, roughly 97% of which are singletons, and around 0.06% rests with the top ten. This sequence joins TRBV18 and TRBJ1-5; 9 bases fit TRBD1. The sequencing input was naive CD4+ T cells sorted from blood. The subset: CD45RA+ positively selected. The sequence came from a woman in her twenties or thirties in good health. CDR3 in DNA: TGTGCCAGCTCACCCTCCACCACAGGGGGCATCAGCAATCAGCCCCAGCATTTT. It specifies CASSPSTTGGISNQPQHF.